Each of the 14 T cell receptor beta chains below was sequenced from the same sample in a study of radiation and T cells in renal cell carcinoma. Produced via immunoSEQ multiplex PCR; TCRdb's table is partial and in-frame only. The sample carries 150,000 or so clones, about 85% recorded once. Time point of the sample: baseline pretreatment blood. The treatment was: 15 Gy SBRT to primary tumor, nephrectomy 4 weeks later. The sample here was blood, taken from a patient whose treatment included radiotherapy and nephrectomy. These receptors were taken from a woman in her 70s with renal cell carcinoma.

This sequence joins TRBV27 and TRBJ1-6; 9 positions match TRBD1. This CDR3 region has 15 residues. V was clipped by 5 bases and J by 6 bases; unmatched bases: 5. Germline CDR1 is MNHEY and CDR2 is SMNVEV (reference sequence). CDR3 residues: CASSPDRGGNSPLHF. The CDR3 region has the DNA TGTGCCAGCAGTCCGGACAGGGGCGGTAATTCACCCCTCCACTTT.

This chain uses TRBV4-3 with TRBJ1-2; a weak D match, TRBD1 (5 bases). Trimming pared 0 bases from V and 4 bases from J, leaving 15 bases between. Germline V gene sequence: CDR1 LGHNA, CDR2 YSLEER. This CDR3 spans 16 amino acids. CDR3 sequence (DNA): TGCGCCAGCAGCCAAGATTTCCAGGGAAGGGCCTATGGCTACACCTTC. This codes for CASSQDFQGRAYGYTF.

The genes are TRBV6-1 and TRBJ1-5; D ambiguous. Germline V CDR1 and CDR2: MNHNS, SASEGT. CDR3 size: 13 residues. V lost 1 base and J 2 bases, leaving 3 bases between the germline ends. CDR3 loop: CASSEGRNQPQHF. The CDR3 bases are TGTGCCAGCAGTGAAGGGCGCAATCAGCCCCAGCATTTT.

This chain joins TRBV7-2 and TRBJ2-7; 10 nucleotides agree with TRBD2. Trimming at V came to 2 bases and at J to 2 bases, leaving 9 bases not matched to a gene. Germline assignment: CDR1 SGHTA and CDR2 FQGNSA. The CDR3 has 17 residues. DNA of the CDR3: TGTGCCAGCAGCTTACGTAGGGTAGCGGGGGGTACCTACGAGCAGTACTTC. It encodes CASSLRRVAGGTYEQYF.

This sequence joins TRBV7-6 and TRBJ1-1; 8 nucleotides align to TRBD1. The V and J ends lost 5 bases and 5 bases, in that order; junction bases with no gene match: 13. Germline CDR1 is SGHVS and CDR2 is FNYEAQ. The CDR3 totals 16 residues. This CDR3 reads CASSPRRQGAGTEAFF. As DNA, the CDR3 is TGTGCCAGCAGCCCAAGGAGGCAGGGGGCGGGGACTGAAGCTTTCTTT. Using reference TRBV7-6 and TRBJ1-1 for the parts outside the CDR3, the full variable domain is GAGVSQSPRYKVTKRGQDVALRCDPISGHVSLYWYRQALGQGPEFLTYFNYEAQQDKSGLPNDRFSAERPEGSISTLTIQRTEQRDSAMYRCASSPRRQGAGTEAFFGQGTRLTVV.

CDR3 amino acids: CASTTGRNYGYTF. The CDR3 DNA reads TGTGCCAGCACCACCGGGAGAAACTATGGCTACACCTTC. The chain recombines TRBV10-3 with TRBJ1-2; no reliable D call. The V end was cut by 10 bases, the J end by 2 bases, with 14 bases between. The CDR3 is made up of 13 amino acids. CDR1 is ENHRY, CDR2 SYGVKD, per germline.

The chain combines TRBV14 with TRBJ2-5; maybe TRBD1 (5 bases). Gene TRBJ2-7 matches the end of the DNA better, so the J call may be wrong. Germline CDR1 reads SGHDN; CDR2 reads FVKESK. The CDR3 has 15 residues. The CDR3 nucleotides read TGTGCCAGCAGCCTTGATACTGGGCAGGGCTACGAGCAGTACTTC. Translation gives CASSLDTGQGYEQYF.

The rearrangement uses TRBV7-6 and TRBJ2-7; D perhaps matches TRBD2 (6 bases). Trimming removed 5 bases at V and 0 bases at J, with 14 bases between. CDR1 is SGHVS and CDR2 is FNYEAQ in the germline V gene. The CDR3 is 15 amino acids. The CDR3 protein is CASSPRAGSSYEQYF. CDR3 in DNA: TGTGCCAGCAGCCCCAGGGCGGGAAGCTCCTACGAGCAGTACTTC.

V and J are TRBV28 and TRBJ1-1; the D gene is possibly TRBD1 (5 bases). The ends were cut back, 4 bases at V and 4 bases at J, with 13 bases in the middle. This CDR3 is 14 amino acids long. Germline-derived CDR1 and CDR2 are MDHEN and SYDVKM. CDR3 protein: CASSSPSGGTEAFF. CDR3 nucleotides: TGTGCCAGCAGTTCCCCCTCGGGGGGCACTGAAGCTTTCTTT. The full variable domain, rest sourced from reference TRBV28 and TRBJ1-1, is DVKVTQSSRYLVKRTGEKVFLECVQDMDHENMFWYRQDPGLGLRLIYFSYDVKMKEKGDIPEGYSVSREKKERFSLILESASTNQTSMYLCASSSPSGGTEAFFGQGTRLTVV.

V usage is TRBV4-1 and J usage is TRBJ1-3, with D possibly being TRBD1 (6 bases). The V end was cut by 4 bases, the J end by 0 bases, with 7 bases between. The CDR3 has 14 residues. Germline CDR1 reads MGHRA; CDR2 reads YSYEKL. The CDR3 DNA reads TGCGCCAGCAGCCTAGGGGGCTCTGGAAACACCATATATTTT. It specifies CASSLGGSGNTIYF.

This clone was found a few times. J is TRBJ1-1 and V is TRBV2; TRBD1 aligns across 10 bases. This CDR3 has 12 amino acids. Germline CDR1 and CDR2: SNHLY and FYNNEI. Germline trimming cut 6 bases from V and 11 bases from J; bases unmatched to any gene: 6. The CDR3 loop is CASSTPGQGAFF. CDR3 nucleotides: TGTGCCAGCAGCACTCCGGGACAGGGGGCTTTCTTT.

The CDR3 DNA reads TGTGCCAGCAGTTTGCCTCCTAGGGGCAATCAGCCCCAGCATTTT. Protein product: CASSLPPRGNQPQHF. The chain links TRBV28 to TRBJ1-5; no firm D call. Trimming removed 3 bases at V and 2 bases at J, with 11 bases between. This CDR3 has 15 residues. Germline V gene lookup returns CDR1 MDHEN and CDR2 SYDVKM. Combining the CDR3 with reference TRBV28 and TRBJ1-5 gives the whole variable domain DVKVTQSSRYLVKRTGEKVFLECVQDMDHENMFWYRQDPGLGLRLIYFSYDVKMKEKGDIPEGYSVSREKKERFSLILESASTNQTSMYLCASSLPPRGNQPQHFGDGTRLSIL.

The genes are TRBV30 and TRBJ1-5; no clear D. The germline CDR1 and CDR2 sequences are GTSNPN and SVGIG (reference sequence). The V gene lost 0 bases and the J gene lost 6 bases, with 15 bases spanning the gap. The CDR3 is made up of 15 amino acids. The CDR3 is CAWSVRGGRGQPQHF. The CDR3 nucleotides read TGTGCCTGGAGTGTTCGGGGAGGACGTGGTCAGCCCCAGCATTTT.

V is TRBV7-2 and J is TRBJ2-1; D is uncertain. Germline loops: CDR1 SGHTA, CDR2 FQGNSA. Trimming shortened V by 7 bases and J by 9 bases, and 13 bases separated the two germline ends. The CDR3 extends over 12 amino acids. The chain's CDR3 is CASTLVEREQFF. DNA of the CDR3: TGTGCCAGCACTCTTGTTGAACGTGAGCAGTTCTTC.